Detailed here is one TCR beta chain. Its antigen is currently unknown. The CDR3 extends over 16 amino acids. Deletions cut 4 bases from V and 0 bases from J, with 13 bases between. Looked up from germline, CDR1 is MDHEN and CDR2 is SYDVKM. This record comes from a study of shared clonotypes between healthy human individuals. Overall study results and limits: Rarefaction revealed incomplete sorted-subset sequencing despite large depth. An effect of sequencing depth on clonotype sharing among donors was expected.

The assay was run at deep level. Some clones are missing from TCRdb's copy, which holds only in-frame ones; the method was immunoSEQ multiplex PCR. The sample holds approximately 2,200,000 clones, approximately 94% seen once. Naivety among CD8 cells was defined by CD45RO negativity and positive CCR7 selection, thereby excluding terminally differentiated effector memory CD45RA+ cells. The sample comprised naive CD8+ T cells from PBMCs. The chain carries TRBV28 and TRBJ1-3; no reliable D call. The sequence derives from a young man in good health. Some clones in this sample may be carry-over from other donors' samples. Written as DNA, the CDR3 is TGTGCCAGCAGTTGGGATTTTTCGAGCTCTGGAAACACCATATATTTT. Translation gives CASSWDFSSSGNTIYF.